This paragraph covers one T cell receptor beta chain sequence. This entry comes from a study of PD-L1 blockade in urothelial cancer. Study background: From 0 to 3 prior chemotherapy regimens had been given to the patients.

Assay: immunoSEQ multiplex PCR; the TCRdb copy retains only in-frame clones and omits some. The sample carries 45,000 to 60,000 clones, around 89% recorded once. Time point defined: peripheral blood 6 weeks after treatment start. The receptor was isolated from a man aged 55-75 years with urothelial cancer. Sequenced here: PBMCs, sampled around atezolizumab (anti-PD-L1) treatment.

The CDR3 DNA reads TGCAGCGTTGGGACAGGGGGCTCTAGCACAGATACGCAGTATTTT. Translating gives CSVGTGGSSTDTQYF. The chain carries TRBV29-1 and TRBJ2-3; 11 bases are a match to TRBD1. The CDR3 runs 15 residues. Germline values: CDR1 SQVTM, CDR2 ANQGSEA. With V trimmed by 4 bases and J by 0 bases, 3 bases remained unmatched.